These 25 T cell receptor beta chains came from one sample sequenced in a study of blood T cell repertoires in COVID-19. Only in-frame clones appear in the TCRdb table, and some are missing; sequencing was by immunoSEQ multiplex PCR. Of about 120,000 clones detected, around 81% appear once; the ten largest clones hold 3.5% to 4.5%. Sequenced sample: peripheral blood. The receptors here all came from a woman between 50 and 59 years old with acute or convalescent COVID-19.

This rearrangement joins TRBV18 to TRBJ1-4, with no clear D. The germline CDR1 and CDR2 sequences are KGHSH and LQKENI. The CDR3 is 13 amino acids. V was clipped by 2 bases and J by 6 bases, with 7 bases between them. The CDR3 sequence: CASSPSLDEKLFF. In DNA, the CDR3 is TGTGCCAGCTCACCATCACTCGATGAAAAACTGTTTTTT. Using reference TRBV18 and TRBJ1-4 for the parts outside the CDR3, the full variable domain is NAGVMQNPRHLVRRRGQEARLRCSPMKGHSHVYWYRQLPEEGLKFMVYLQKENIIDESGMPKERFSAEFPKEGPSILRIQQVVRGDSAAYFCASSPSLDEKLFFGSGTQLSVL.

The V call is TRBV4-1, the J call TRBJ2-5; possible D gene TRBD2, 5 bases. Trimming took off 2 bases at V and 2 bases at J, with 9 bases between the two ends. The CDR3 has 14 amino acids. Germline loops: CDR1 MGHRA, CDR2 YSYEKL. The CDR3 DNA reads as TGCGCCAGCAGCCAAACCGGGAAACAAGAGACCCAGTACTTC. This gives the protein CASSQTGKQETQYF.

The DNA of the CDR3 is TGTGCCAGCAGCCTGACTAGCGGGGGGTTAGATACGCAGTATTTT. This sequence encodes CASSLTSGGLDTQYF. V is TRBV7-2 and J is TRBJ2-3; 13 bases are shared with TRBD2. The V gene's germline CDR1 is SGHTA and CDR2 FQGNSA. V lost 5 bases, J lost 5 bases, and 4 bases stayed unmatched. The CDR3 has 15 residues.

In its sample, this clone was seen once. This chain uses TRBV6-5 with TRBJ2-3, with D perhaps TRBD1 (6 bases). Looked up from germline, CDR1 is MNHEY and CDR2 is SVGAGI. V gave up 10 bases and J gave up 5 bases, with 19 bases separating them. The CDR3 runs 14 residues. The CDR3 DNA sequence: TGTGCCACCAGCCTGCAGGGGATTTTAGATACGCAGTATTTT. This sequence encodes CATSLQGILDTQYF.

This rearrangement joins TRBV5-4 to TRBJ1-2, with D perhaps TRBD1 (6 bases). Germline-derived CDR1 and CDR2 are SGHNT and YYREEE (reference sequence). V lost 4 bases and J 5 bases, leaving 21 bases between the germline ends. The CDR3 has 16 amino acids. CDR3 nucleotide sequence: TGTGCCAGCAGCGTTAAAAGAACGACAGGCGGGTATGGCTACACCTTC. This sequence encodes CASSVKRTTGGYGYTF. The full variable domain, its missing parts supplied by reference TRBV5-4 and TRBJ1-2, is ETGVTQSPTHLIKTRGQQVTLRCSSQSGHNTVSWYQQALGQGPQFIFQYYREEENGRGNFPPRFSGLQFPNYSSELNVNALELDDSALYLCASSVKRTTGGYGYTFGSGTRLTVV.

The chain uses TRBV21-1 and TRBJ2-7; the table names TRBD2, a call not compared with the DNA. TRBV21-1 is labeled a pseudogene. The CDR3 sequence is 15 residues long. CDR3 residues: CASSHERGCGDEQYF. Here the CDR3 DNA reads TGTGCCAGCAGCCACGAACGAGGATGCGGAGACGAGCAGTACTTC.

Comments on this clone: The same CDR3 is also encoded by other DNA sequences in this sample. This chain joins TRBV15 and TRBJ1-5; no clear D gene. Trimming removed 0 bases at V and 6 bases at J, with 3 bases between. CDR1 is LNHNV and CDR2 is YYDKDF in the germline V gene (reference sequence). The CDR3 runs to 12 residues. The CDR3 is CATSRDGQPQHF. The CDR3 DNA is TGTGCCACCAGCAGAGACGGTCAGCCCCAGCATTTT.

The chain combines TRBV6-1 with TRBJ2-2, with unresolved D. Germline V gene data show CDR1 as MNHNS and CDR2 as SASEGT. Trimming shortened V by 2 bases and J by 0 bases, and 7 bases separated the two germline ends. This CDR3 contains 15 residues. In nucleotides, the CDR3 is TGTGCCAGCAGTGAAATTCGGTCGAACACCGGGGAGCTGTTTTTT. Its protein is CASSEIRSNTGELFF.

The CDR3 here is CASSLLGQAELEQYF. CDR3 in DNA: TGTGCCAGCAGTTTATTAGGACAGGCAGAACTAGAGCAGTACTTC. The chain employs TRBV27 and TRBJ2-7; 7 bases agree with TRBD1. Germline CDR1 and CDR2: MNHEY and SMNVEV (reference sequence). Trimming at V came to 1 base and at J to 7 bases, leaving 10 bases not matched to a gene. This CDR3 is 15 amino acids long.

The chain uses TRBV11-3 and TRBJ1-6; unclear D gene. Germline V lookup: CDR1 SGHNT, CDR2 YENEEA. The CDR3 has 15 amino acids. With 0 bases removed from V and 0 bases from J, the gap between germline ends came to 3 bases. CDR3 bases: TGTGCCAGCAGCTTAGACAGCTCCTATAATTCACCCCTCCACTTT. Translation gives CASSLDSSYNSPLHF. The whole variable domain, remainder taken from reference TRBV11-3 and TRBJ1-6, is EAGVVQSPRYKIIEKKQPVAFWCNPISGHNTLYWYLQNLGQGPELLIRYENEEAVDDSQLPKDRFSAERLKGVDSTLKIQPAELGDSAVYLCASSLDSSYNSPLHFGNGTRLTVT.

The gene calls are TRBV9 and TRBJ1-2, with D possibly being TRBD1 (5 bases). The CDR3 contains 15 residues. Trimming pared 0 bases from V and 7 bases from J, leaving 16 bases between. Germline CDR1 reads SGDLS; CDR2 reads YYNGEE. CDR3 protein: CASSVGGAGLGGYTF. The CDR3 DNA reads as TGTGCCAGCAGCGTAGGTGGGGCAGGGTTAGGTGGCTACACCTTC. Complete variable domain (other parts from reference TRBV9 and TRBJ1-2): DSGVTQTPKHLITATGQRVTLRCSPRSGDLSVYWYQQSLDQGLQFLIQYYNGEERAKGNILERFSAQQFPDLHSELNLSSLELGDSALYFCASSVGGAGLGGYTFGSGTRLTVV.

This clone was seen just once. The gene calls are TRBV5-1 and TRBJ1-2, with 9 bases identical to TRBD1. The ends lost 4 bases at V and 7 bases at J; junction bases unmatched: 11. The CDR3 has 15 amino acids. Germline CDR1 is SGHRS and CDR2 is YFSETQ. The CDR3 protein is CASSDGTGSLGGYTF. The DNA of the CDR3 is TGCGCCAGCAGCGACGGGACAGGGAGTCTCGGTGGCTACACCTTC.

The V and J genes are TRBV6-6 and TRBJ2-7; 7 nucleotides match TRBD1. V was clipped by 2 bases and J by 7 bases; unmatched bases: 8. In germline, CDR1 is MNHNY, CDR2 SVGAGI (reference sequence). The CDR3 runs to 14 residues. CDR3 in amino acids: CASSYGTERREQYF. CDR3 DNA sequence: TGTGCCAGCAGTTACGGGACAGAGCGGAGGGAGCAGTACTTC.

The genes are TRBV28 and TRBJ1-2, with TRBD1 matching 7 bases. CDR1 is MDHEN and CDR2 is SYDVKM in the germline V gene. CDR3 length: 13 residues. V lost 2 bases and J lost 8; bases outside the gene matches: 5. CDR3 residues: CASSLTRGRGYTF. In DNA, the CDR3 is TGTGCCAGCAGTTTAACTAGGGGGCGGGGCTACACCTTC.

The chain employs TRBV6-4 and TRBJ2-3, with 12 bases identical to TRBD2. The CDR3 is 17 amino acids. Germline V CDR1 and CDR2: MRHNA, SNTAGT. J was trimmed by 3 bases and V by 1 base; bases with no gene match: 5. The CDR3 DNA is TGTGCCAGCAGTGACTACCGGACTAGCGGGGTTACAGATACGCAGTATTTT. It translates to CASSDYRTSGVTDTQYF.

CDR3 amino acids: CASSVGGVNQPQHF. CDR3 bases: TGTGCCAGCAGTGTTGGGGGGGTAAATCAGCCCCAGCATTTT. This chain links TRBV2 with TRBJ1-5, with TRBD1 as a possible D gene (5 bases). V was pared by 4 bases and J by 4 bases, with 11 bases between. From germline, CDR1 is SNHLY and CDR2 FYNNEI. This CDR3 is built from 14 residues.

V gene TRBV7-2 combines with J gene TRBJ2-3; no clear D gene. CDR1 is SGHTA, CDR2 FQGNSA, per germline. The CDR3 length is 14 residues. V lost 3 bases, J lost 0 bases, and 7 bases lay in between. CDR3: CASSFRMSTDTQYF. As DNA, the CDR3 is TGTGCCAGCAGCTTCAGGATGAGCACAGATACGCAGTATTTT.

On this clone: The junction and the germline gene differ at one end; a read error may be behind it. The chain employs TRBV7-7 and TRBJ2-3, with TRBD2 matching over 10 bases. The V gene's germline CDR1 is SSHAT and CDR2 FNYEAQ (reference sequence). The CDR3 consists of 15 residues. DNA of the CDR3: TGTGCTAGCAGCCGAGGACTAGCGGGCACAGATACGCAGTATTTT. This encodes CASSRGLAGTDTQYF.

The chain is built from TRBV28 and TRBJ2-7; TRBD2 matches at 13 bases. This CDR3 is 16 amino acids long. Germline CDR1 and CDR2: MDHEN and SYDVKM. V dropped 4 bases and J dropped 1; count of bases not matched to a gene: 4. DNA of the CDR3: TGTGCCAGCAGTTCCGGGACTAGCGGGATATCCTACGAGCAGTACTTC. This translates into CASSSGTSGISYEQYF.

CDR3 sequence: CASSYRPRGEQYF. CDR3 nucleotides: TGTGCCAGCAGTTACAGGCCCCGAGGGGAGCAGTACTTC. The chain couples TRBV6-5 to TRBJ2-7; maybe TRBD2 (5 bases). This CDR3 has 13 residues. The V end was cut by 2 bases, the J end by 7 bases, with 12 bases between. CDR1 and CDR2 from the germline V gene are MNHEY and SVGAGI.

This clone has only one observation. V usage is TRBV11-2 and J usage is TRBJ2-7; D might be TRBD2 (6 bases). V was shortened by 4 bases and J by 5 bases, with 21 bases between the two germline ends. This CDR3 spans 16 amino acids. CDR1 SGHAT and CDR2 FQNNGV come from the germline V gene. CDR3: CASSSVRGPGWNEQYF. CDR3 DNA: TGTGCCAGCAGCTCCGTGCGGGGCCCGGGGTGGAACGAGCAGTACTTC.

The chain has TRBV12-3 or TRBV12-4 and TRBJ1-3; D unresolved. V shed 8 bases and J shed 4 bases, with 12 bases lying between them. This CDR3 is 13 amino acids long. CDR3 residues: CASAYLGGNTIYF. CDR3 nucleotides: TGTGCCAGCGCCTATCTCGGGGGAAACACCATATATTTT.

The chain uses TRBV6-1 and TRBJ2-5, with a tentative D call TRBD2 (5 bases). The CDR3 is 16 residues long. Trimming shortened V by 0 bases and J by 0 bases, and 11 bases separated the two germline ends. The germline V gene encodes CDR1 MNHNS and CDR2 SASEGT. The CDR3 region has the DNA TGTGCCAGCAGTGAAGCGATCGGAGGAAACCAAGAGACCCAGTACTTC. Amino acids: CASSEAIGGNQETQYF.

J is TRBJ1-5 and V is TRBV6-5; 9 nucleotides agree with TRBD1. The V segment lost 4 bases and the J segment 4 bases; nucleotides outside the gene matches: 8. Germline V lookup: CDR1 MNHEY, CDR2 SVGAGI. CDR3 size: 16 residues. The CDR3 loop is CASSSLPGQGNQPQHF. The CDR3 DNA sequence: TGTGCCAGCAGTTCCCTGCCCGGACAGGGGAATCAGCCCCAGCATTTT.

This clone appeared once. The chain links TRBV28 to TRBJ1-5; D is uncertain. V was cut by 2 bases and J by 0 bases, with 17 bases left in between. Germline assignment: CDR1 MDHEN and CDR2 SYDVKM. This CDR3 contains 18 residues. The CDR3 DNA sequence: TGTGCCAGCAGTTTACGGGTGAGCAGCCTCTATAGCAATCAGCCCCAGCATTTT. Amino acid sequence: CASSLRVSSLYSNQPQHF.